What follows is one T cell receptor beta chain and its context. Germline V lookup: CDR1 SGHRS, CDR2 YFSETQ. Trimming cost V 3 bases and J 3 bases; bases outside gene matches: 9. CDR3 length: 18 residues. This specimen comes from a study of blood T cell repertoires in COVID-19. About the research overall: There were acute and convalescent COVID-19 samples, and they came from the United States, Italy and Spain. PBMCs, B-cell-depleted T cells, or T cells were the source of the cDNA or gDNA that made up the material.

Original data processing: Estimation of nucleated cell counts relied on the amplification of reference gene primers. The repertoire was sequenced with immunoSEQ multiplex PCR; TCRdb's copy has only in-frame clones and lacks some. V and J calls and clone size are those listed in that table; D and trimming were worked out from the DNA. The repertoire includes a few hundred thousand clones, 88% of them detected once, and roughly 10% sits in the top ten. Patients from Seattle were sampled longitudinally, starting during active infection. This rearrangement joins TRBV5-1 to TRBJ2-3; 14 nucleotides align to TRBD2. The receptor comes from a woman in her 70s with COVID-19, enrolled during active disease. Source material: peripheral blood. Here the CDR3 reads CASSWGLAGDFDTDTQYF. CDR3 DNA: TGCGCCAGCAGCTGGGGACTAGCGGGAGACTTCGATACAGATACGCAGTATTTT.